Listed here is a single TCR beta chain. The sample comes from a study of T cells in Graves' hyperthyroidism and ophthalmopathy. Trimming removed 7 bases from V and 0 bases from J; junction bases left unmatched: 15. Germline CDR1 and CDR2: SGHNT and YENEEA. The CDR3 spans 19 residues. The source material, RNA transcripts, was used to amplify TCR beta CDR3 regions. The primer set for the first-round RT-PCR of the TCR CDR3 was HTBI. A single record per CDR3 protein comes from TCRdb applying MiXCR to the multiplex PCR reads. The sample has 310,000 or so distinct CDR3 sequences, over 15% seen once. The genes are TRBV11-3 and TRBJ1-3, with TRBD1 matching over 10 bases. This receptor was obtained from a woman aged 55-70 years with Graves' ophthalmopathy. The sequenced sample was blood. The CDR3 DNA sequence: TGTGCCAGCACCTCTCTGCCGGGACAGGGGTTCGTCTCTGGAAACACCATATATTTT. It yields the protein CASTSLPGQGFVSGNTIYF.